This TCR beta chain emerged from a study of shared clonotypes between healthy human individuals. V gave up 4 bases and J gave up 8 bases, with 12 bases separating them. CDR3 length equals 13 residues. Germline V gives CDR1 SEHNR, CDR2 FQNEAQ (reference sequence). Using immunoSEQ multiplex PCR, the repertoire was profiled, and TCRdb retains in-frame clones only, with some absent. The sample holds over 1.4 million clones, around 97% seen once. What was sequenced was naive CD4+ T cells sorted from blood. Indicated subset: CD45RA+ positively selected. The chain recombines TRBV7-9 with TRBJ1-5, with D perhaps matching TRBD1 (5 bases). The receptor was isolated from a man aged 25-45 years in good health. DNA for the CDR3: TGTGCCAGCAGCTCACGGGGGGGGGAGCCCCAGCATTTT. It encodes CASSSRGGEPQHF.